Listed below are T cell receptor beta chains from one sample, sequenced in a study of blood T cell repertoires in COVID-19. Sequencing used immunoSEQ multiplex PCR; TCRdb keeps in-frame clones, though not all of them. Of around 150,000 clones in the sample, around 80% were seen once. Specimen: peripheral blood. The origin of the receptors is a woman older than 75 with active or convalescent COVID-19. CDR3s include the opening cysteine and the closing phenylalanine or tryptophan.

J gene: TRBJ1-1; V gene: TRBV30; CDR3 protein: CAWRTAMNTEAFF
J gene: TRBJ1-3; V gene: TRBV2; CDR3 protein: CASVVDWGSGNTIYF
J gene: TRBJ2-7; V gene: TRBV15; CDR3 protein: CATSRAGQGREQYF
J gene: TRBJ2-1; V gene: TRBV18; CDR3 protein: CASSRDRGSNEQFF
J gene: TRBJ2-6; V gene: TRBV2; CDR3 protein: CASRQGAGANVLTF
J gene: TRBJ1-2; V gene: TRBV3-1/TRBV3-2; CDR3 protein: CASSQTGYGYTF
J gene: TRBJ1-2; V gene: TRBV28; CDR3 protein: CASSLLKGGGGYTF
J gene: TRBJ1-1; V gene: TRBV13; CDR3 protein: CASSGGVSAEAFF
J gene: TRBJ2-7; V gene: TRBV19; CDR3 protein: CASSRGAGYEQYF
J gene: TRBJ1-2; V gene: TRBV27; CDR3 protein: CATKSKGVWGGADLIAFAYTF
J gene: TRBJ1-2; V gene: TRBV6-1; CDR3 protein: CASSESVLSSDYGYTF
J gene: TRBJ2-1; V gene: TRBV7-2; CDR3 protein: CASSLGTLQTLGQFF
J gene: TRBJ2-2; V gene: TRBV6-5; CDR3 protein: CASSYSGRGHTGELFF
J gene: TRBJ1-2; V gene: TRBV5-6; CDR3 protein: CASREPGGYGYTF
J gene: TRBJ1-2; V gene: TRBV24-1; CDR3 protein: CATSDDGFSGYTF
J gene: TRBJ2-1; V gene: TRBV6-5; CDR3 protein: CAGSWDREDNEQFF
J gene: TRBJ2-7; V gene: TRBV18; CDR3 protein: CASSPLGQGSYEQYF
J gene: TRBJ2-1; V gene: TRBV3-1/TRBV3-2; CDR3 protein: CASSQAFEQFF
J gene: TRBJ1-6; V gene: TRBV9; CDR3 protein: CASSRDSYNSPLHF
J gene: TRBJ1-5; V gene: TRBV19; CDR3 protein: CASKEAGQGGQPQHF
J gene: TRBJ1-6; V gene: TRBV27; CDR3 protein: CASSSPSFSSPLHF
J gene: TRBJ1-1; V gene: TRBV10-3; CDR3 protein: CAIGTALGTEAFF
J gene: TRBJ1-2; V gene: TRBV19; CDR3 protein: CASSIKSDIGYTF
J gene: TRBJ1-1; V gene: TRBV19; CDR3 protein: CASLIGGDLNTEAFF
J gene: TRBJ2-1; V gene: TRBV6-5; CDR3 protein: CASSPDRAGYNEQFF
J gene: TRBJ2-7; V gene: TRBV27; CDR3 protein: CASSSNRIEQYF
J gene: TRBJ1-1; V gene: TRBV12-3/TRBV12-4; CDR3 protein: CASSPIGGGRTFF
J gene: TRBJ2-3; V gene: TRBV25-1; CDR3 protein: CASSEKGTGAGNTQYF
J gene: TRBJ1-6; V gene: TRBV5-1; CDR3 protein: CASSLTSPREGYSPLHF
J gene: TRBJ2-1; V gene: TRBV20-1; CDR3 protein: CSASRGAEQFF
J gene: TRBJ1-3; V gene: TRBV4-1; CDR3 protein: CASSLNRGQGVLSGNTIYF
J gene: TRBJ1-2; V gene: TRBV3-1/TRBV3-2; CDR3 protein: CASSQAGRDYGYTF
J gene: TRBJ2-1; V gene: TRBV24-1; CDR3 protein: CATSSGGLAGVNEQFF
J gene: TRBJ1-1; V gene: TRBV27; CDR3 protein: CASSKQGTGLNTEAFF
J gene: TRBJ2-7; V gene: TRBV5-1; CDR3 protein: CASSLTGGTYEQYF
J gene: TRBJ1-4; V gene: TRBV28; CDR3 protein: CASSLISPGNEKLFF
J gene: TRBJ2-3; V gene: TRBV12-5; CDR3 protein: CASGFGGDTDTQYF
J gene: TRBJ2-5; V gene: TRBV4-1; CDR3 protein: CASRQDPVGGETQYF
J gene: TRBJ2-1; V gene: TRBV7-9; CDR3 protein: CASSLLGQGTNEQFF
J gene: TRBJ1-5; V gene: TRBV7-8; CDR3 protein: CASRRQRNQPQHF
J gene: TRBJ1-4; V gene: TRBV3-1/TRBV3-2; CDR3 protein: CASSQEFRWEKLFF
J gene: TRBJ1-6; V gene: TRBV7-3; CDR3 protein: CASSFDGKSPLHF
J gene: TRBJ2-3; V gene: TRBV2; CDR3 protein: CASIRTYTDTQYF
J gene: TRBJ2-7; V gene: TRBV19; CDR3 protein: CASSRQTSGGNEQYF
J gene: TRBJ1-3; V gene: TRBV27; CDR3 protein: CASSLSWTADSGNTIYF
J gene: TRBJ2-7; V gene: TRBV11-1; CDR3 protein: CASSLEQLTYEQYF
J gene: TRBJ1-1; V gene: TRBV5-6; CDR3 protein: CASSPLGGMNTEAFF
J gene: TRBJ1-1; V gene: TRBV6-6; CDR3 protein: CASSYGQGDTEAFF